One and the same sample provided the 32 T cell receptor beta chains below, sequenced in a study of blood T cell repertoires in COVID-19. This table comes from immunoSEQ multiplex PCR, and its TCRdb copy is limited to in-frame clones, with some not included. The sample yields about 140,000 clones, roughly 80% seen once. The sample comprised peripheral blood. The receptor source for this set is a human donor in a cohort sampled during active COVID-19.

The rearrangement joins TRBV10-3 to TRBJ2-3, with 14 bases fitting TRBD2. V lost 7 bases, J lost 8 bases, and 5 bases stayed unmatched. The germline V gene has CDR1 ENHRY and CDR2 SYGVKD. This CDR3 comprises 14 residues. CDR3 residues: CAIKGLAGEGTQYF. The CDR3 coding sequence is TGTGCCATCAAGGGACTAGCGGGGGAGGGTACGCAGTATTTT.

CDR3 DNA: TGTGCCAGCTCCCCAGGGGGCTTAAGCAATCAGCCCCAGCATTTT. Encoded protein: CASSPGGLSNQPQHF. V usage is TRBV18 and J usage is TRBJ1-5; TRBD1 matches 8 bases. The germline V gene encodes CDR1 KGHSH and CDR2 LQKENI. The ends lost 6 bases at V and 1 base at J; junction bases unmatched: 5. The CDR3 is 15 amino acids.

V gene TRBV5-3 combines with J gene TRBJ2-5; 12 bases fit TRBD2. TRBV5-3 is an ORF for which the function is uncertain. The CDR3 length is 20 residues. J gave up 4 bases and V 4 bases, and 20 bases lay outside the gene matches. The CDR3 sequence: CARSLSKFLAGGVVSETQYF. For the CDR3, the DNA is TGTGCCAGAAGCCTGAGTAAATTCCTAGCGGGGGGGGTAGTCTCAGAGACCCAGTACTTC.

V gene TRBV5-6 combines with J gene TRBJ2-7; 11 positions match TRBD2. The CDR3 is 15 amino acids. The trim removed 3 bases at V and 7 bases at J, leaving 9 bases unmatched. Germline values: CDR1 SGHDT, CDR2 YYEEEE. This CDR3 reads CASSSTSGVFREQYF. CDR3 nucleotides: TGTGCCAGCAGCTCGACTAGCGGGGTGTTTAGGGAGCAGTACTTC.

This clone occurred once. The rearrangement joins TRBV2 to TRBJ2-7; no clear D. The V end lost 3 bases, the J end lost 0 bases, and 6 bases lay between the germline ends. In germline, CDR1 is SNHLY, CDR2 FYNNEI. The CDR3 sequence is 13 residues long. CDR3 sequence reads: CASSEPGSYEQYF. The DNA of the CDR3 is TGTGCCAGCAGTGAGCCGGGCTCCTACGAGCAGTACTTC.

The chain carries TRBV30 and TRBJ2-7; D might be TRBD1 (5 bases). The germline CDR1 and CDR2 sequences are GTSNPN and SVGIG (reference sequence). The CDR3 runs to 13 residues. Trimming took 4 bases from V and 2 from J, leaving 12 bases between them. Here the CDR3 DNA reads TGTGCCTGGAATGTAGGGGTCACCTACGAGCAGTACTTC. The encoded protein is CAWNVGVTYEQYF.

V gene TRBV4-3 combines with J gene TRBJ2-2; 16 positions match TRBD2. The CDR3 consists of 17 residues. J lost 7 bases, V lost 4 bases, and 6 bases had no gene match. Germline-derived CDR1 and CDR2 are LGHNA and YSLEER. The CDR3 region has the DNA TGCGCCAGCAGCCTCGGGACTAGCGGGGGGGCGGTCGGGGAGCTGTTTTTT. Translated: CASSLGTSGGAVGELFF.

CDR3 nucleotide sequence: TGTGCCAGTAGGGGCAGGGGGAGCACAGATACGCAGTATTTT. This translates into CASRGRGSTDTQYF. The chain employs TRBV19 and TRBJ2-3, with TRBD1 matching 7 bases. After removal of 6 bases from V and 0 bases from J, the junction contained 3 bases not matched to a gene. Germline V gene data show CDR1 as LNHDA and CDR2 as SQIVND (reference sequence). This CDR3 has 14 residues.

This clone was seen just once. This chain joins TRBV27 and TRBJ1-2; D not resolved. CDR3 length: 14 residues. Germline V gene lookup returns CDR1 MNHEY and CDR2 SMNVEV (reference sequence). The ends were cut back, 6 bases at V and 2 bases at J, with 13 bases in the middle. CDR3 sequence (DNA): TGTGCCAGCAGGACCTTCTCGGGGAACTATGGCTACACCTTC. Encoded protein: CASRTFSGNYGYTF.

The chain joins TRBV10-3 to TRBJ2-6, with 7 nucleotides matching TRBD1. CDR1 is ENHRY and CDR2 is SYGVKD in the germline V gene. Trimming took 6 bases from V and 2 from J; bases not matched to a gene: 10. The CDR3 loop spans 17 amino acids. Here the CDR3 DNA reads TGTGCCATCAGGGGAGACAGGGTAGACCCTGGGGCCAACGTCCTGACTTTC. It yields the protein CAIRGDRVDPGANVLTF.

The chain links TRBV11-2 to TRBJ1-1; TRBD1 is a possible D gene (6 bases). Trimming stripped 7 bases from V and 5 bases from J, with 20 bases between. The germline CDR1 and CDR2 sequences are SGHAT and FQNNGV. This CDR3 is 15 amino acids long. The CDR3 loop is CASTEVSRGRTEAFF. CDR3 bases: TGTGCCAGCACCGAGGTCAGCAGGGGAAGGACTGAAGCTTTCTTT.

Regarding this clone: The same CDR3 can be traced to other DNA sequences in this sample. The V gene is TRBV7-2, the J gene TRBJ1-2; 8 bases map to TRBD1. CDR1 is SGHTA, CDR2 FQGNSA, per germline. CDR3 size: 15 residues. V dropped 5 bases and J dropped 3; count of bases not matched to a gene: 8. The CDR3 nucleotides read TGTGCCAGCAGCCCACGGACAGGGACCTACTATGGCTACACCTTC. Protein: CASSPRTGTYYGYTF.

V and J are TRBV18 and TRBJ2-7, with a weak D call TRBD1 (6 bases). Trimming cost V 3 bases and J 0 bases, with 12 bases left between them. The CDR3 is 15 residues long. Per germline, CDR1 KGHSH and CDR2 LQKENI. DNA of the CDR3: TGTGCCAGCTCACCGGACAGCAAAGTCTCCTACGAGCAGTACTTC. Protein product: CASSPDSKVSYEQYF.

The CDR3 nucleotides are TGTGCCAGAAGCTTGGTACGGTGGGGCATGAACACTGAAGCTTTCTTT. Translation: CARSLVRWGMNTEAFF. The chain links TRBV5-3 to TRBJ1-1; a weak D match, TRBD1 (5 bases). TRBV5-3 is marked as an open reading frame, function uncertain. This CDR3 region has 16 residues. The V gene lost 0 bases and the J gene lost 0 bases, with 12 bases spanning the gap.

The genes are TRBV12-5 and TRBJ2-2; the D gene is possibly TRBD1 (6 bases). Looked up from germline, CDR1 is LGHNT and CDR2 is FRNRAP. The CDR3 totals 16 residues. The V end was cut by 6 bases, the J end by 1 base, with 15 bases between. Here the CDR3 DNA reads TGTGCTAGTGGGCCAGGGGTTCCAAGGAACACCGGGGAGCTGTTTTTT. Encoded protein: CASGPGVPRNTGELFF.

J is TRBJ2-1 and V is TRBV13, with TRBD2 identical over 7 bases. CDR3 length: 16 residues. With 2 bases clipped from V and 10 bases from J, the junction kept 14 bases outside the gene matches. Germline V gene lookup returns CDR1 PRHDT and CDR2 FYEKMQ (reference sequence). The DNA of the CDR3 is TGTGCCAGCAGCTTATTGCGAGCGGGGTGGGTCGGCGAGCAGTTCTTC. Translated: CASSLLRAGWVGEQFF.

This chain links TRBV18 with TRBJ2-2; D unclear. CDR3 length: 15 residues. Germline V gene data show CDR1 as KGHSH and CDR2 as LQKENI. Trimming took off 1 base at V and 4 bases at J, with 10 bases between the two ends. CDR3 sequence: CASSPQAQITGELFF. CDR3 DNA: TGTGCCAGCTCACCACAAGCACAGATCACCGGGGAGCTGTTTTTT. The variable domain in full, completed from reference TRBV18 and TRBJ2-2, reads NAGVMQNPRHLVRRRGQEARLRCSPMKGHSHVYWYRQLPEEGLKFMVYLQKENIIDESGMPKERFSAEFPKEGPSILRIQQVVRGDSAAYFCASSPQAQITGELFFGEGSRLTVL.

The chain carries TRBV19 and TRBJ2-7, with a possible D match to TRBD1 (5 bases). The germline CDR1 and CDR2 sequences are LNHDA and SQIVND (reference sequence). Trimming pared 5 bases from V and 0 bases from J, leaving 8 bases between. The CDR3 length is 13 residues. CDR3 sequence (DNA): TGTGCCAGTAGTCAGGGAAGCTCCTACGAGCAGTACTTC. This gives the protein CASSQGSSYEQYF.

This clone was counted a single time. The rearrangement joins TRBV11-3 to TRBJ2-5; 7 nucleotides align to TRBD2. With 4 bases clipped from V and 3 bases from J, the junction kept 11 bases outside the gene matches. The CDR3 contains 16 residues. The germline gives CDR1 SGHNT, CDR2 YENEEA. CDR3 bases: TGTGCCAGCAGCTCCCGCGAAGCGGGGTATGAAGAGACCCAGTACTTC. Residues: CASSSREAGYEETQYF.

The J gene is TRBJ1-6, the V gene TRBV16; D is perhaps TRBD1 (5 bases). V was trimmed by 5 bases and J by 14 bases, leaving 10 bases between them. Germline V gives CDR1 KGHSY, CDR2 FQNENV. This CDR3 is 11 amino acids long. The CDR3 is CASSEDRALHF. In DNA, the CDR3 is TGTGCCAGCAGCGAAGACAGAGCCCTCCACTTT.

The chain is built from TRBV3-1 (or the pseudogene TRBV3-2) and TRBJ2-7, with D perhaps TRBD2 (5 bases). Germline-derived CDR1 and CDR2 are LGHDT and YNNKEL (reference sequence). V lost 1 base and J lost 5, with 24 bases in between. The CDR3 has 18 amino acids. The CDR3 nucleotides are TGTGCCAGCAGCCAAGTAGAGGGCCTACCCATCGTCCCCCACGAGCAGTACTTC. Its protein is CASSQVEGLPIVPHEQYF.

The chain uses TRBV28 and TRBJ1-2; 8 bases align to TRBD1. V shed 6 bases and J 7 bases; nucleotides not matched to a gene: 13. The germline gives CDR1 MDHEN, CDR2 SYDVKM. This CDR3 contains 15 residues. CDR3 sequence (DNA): TGTGCCAGCAGAAAAGCGACAGGGGAGGGCAGTGGCTACACCTTC. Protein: CASRKATGEGSGYTF.

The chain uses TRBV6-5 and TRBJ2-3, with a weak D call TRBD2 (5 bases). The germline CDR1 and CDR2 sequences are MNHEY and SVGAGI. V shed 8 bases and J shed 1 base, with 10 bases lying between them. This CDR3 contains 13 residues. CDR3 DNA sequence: TGTGCCAGCGAGTGGCGGGGCACAGATACGCAGTATTTT. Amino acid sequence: CASEWRGTDTQYF.

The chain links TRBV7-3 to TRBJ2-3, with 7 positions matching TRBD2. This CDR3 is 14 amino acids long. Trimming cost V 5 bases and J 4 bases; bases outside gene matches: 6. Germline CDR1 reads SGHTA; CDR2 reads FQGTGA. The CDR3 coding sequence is TGTGCCAGCAGCACCAGCGGGGCCTCAGATACGCAGTATTTT. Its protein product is CASSTSGASDTQYF.

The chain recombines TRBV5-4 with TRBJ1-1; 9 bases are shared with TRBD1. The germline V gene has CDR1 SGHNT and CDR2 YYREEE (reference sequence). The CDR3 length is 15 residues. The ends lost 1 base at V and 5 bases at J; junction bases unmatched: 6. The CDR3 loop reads CASSLKGTGTTEAFF. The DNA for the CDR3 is TGTGCCAGCAGCTTGAAGGGGACAGGGACTACTGAAGCTTTCTTT. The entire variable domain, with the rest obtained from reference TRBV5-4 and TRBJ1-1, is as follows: ETGVTQSPTHLIKTRGQQVTLRCSSQSGHNTVSWYQQALGQGPQFIFQYYREEENGRGNFPPRFSGLQFPNYSSELNVNALELDDSALYLCASSLKGTGTTEAFFGQGTRLTVV.

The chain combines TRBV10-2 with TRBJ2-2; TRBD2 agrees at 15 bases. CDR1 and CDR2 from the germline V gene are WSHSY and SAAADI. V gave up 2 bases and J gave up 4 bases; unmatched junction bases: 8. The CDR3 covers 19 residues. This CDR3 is CASSEPPGLAGGRTGELFF. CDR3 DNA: TGCGCCAGCAGTGAGCCACCGGGACTAGCGGGGGGACGCACCGGGGAGCTGTTTTTT.

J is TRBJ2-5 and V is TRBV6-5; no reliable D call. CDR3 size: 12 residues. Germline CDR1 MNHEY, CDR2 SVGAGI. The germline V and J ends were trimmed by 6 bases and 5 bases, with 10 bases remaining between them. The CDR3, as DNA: TGTGCCAGCAGAGGCCCAGCGGAGACCCAGTACTTC. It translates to CASRGPAETQYF.

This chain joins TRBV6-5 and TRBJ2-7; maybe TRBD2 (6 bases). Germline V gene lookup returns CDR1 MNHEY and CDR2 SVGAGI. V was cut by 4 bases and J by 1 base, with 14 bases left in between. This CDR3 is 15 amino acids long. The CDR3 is CASSSGGLGSYEQYF. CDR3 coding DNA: TGTGCCAGCAGTTCAGGAGGGCTCGGGTCCTACGAGCAGTACTTC.

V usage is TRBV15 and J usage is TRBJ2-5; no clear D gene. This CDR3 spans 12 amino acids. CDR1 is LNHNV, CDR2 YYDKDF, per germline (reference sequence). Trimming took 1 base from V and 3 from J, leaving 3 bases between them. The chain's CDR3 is CATSRVEETQYF. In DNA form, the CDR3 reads TGTGCCACCAGCAGAGTCGAAGAGACCCAGTACTTC.

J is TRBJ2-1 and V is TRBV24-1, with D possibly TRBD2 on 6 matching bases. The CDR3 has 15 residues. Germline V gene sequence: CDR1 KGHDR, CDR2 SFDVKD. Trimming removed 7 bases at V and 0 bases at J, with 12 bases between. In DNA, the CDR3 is TGTGCCACCAGCCCCGACGGGAGCTCCTACAATGAGCAGTTCTTC. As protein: CATSPDGSSYNEQFF.

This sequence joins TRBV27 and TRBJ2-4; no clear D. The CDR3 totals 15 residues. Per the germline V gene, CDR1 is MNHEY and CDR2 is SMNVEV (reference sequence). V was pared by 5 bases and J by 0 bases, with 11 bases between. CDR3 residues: CASSEVRLAKNIQYF. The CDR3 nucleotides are TGTGCCAGCAGTGAAGTGAGGCTAGCCAAAAACATTCAGTACTTC.

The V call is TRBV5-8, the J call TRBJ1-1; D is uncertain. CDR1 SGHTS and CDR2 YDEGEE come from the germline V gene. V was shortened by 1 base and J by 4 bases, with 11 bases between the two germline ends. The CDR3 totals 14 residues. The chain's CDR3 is CASSLLEGRTEAFF. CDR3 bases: TGTGCCAGCAGCTTGTTGGAGGGCCGCACTGAAGCTTTCTTT.